The T cell receptor beta chain described here comes from a study of shared clonotypes between healthy human individuals. Findings of the study overall: Larger richness was generally estimated for naive than memory subsets.

It was at deep level that the assay was run. The authors' processing: Owing to the provision of junction-only sequences devoid of quality scores by immunoSEQ, filtering differed. Assay: immunoSEQ multiplex PCR; the TCRdb copy retains only in-frame clones and omits some. V and J calls and clone size are those listed in that table; D and trimming were worked out from the DNA. The repertoire holds about 2 million clones, with roughly 94% as singletons. Negatively enriched CD4+ T cells were divided by CD45RA into naive and memory. Germline V CDR1 and CDR2: LGHNA, YNFKEQ. This CDR3 contains 15 residues. V shed 5 bases, J shed 4 bases, and the junction held 8 bases outside the gene matches. Remarks on this clone: The antigen is undetermined.

The sequence was obtained from a man younger than 35 in good health. The sequenced material came from naive CD4+ T cells sorted from blood. Described subset: CD45RA+ positively selected. J is TRBJ1-2 and V is TRBV4-2, with 9 bases identical to TRBD1. This CDR3 reads CASSFPGQGSYGYTF. CDR3 DNA: TGTGCCAGCAGCTTCCCGGGACAGGGATCCTATGGCTACACCTTC.